Below, one T cell receptor (beta chain) is given with its context. Its binding antigen is unknown. Base qualities are missing; no much larger clone stands one base away. The sample comes from a study of shared T cell receptors in the human thymus (dated by TCRdb to 2020 to 2023). Regarding the complete study: The study examined how self-reactive, shared T-cell receptor alpha chains are generated in the human thymus.

The method was the immunoSEQ multiplex PCR assay. What TCRdb holds here is the immuneACCESS table cut down to in-frame rearrangements. Part of the clones is not present; checked against another copy, under half of the missing clones reflect an unresolved V gene, and the others are unexplained. The sample table records more than 550,000 clones; approximately 85% of these occur just once. Clones ranked in the top ten supply 0.008% to 0.011% of the sample. Inclusive of the bounding cysteine and phenylalanine, the CDR3 is 18 residues long. The retained sequence is limited to the CDR3, 54 bases, with the frame set at the first base. CDR1 LGHNA and CDR2 YSLEER are derived from the germline V gene. After removal of 0 bases from V and 0 bases from J, the junction retains 7 bases not matched to a gene. These sequences were also reported in another study, on human thymus T cells. The other study reports the following: Donors were immunologically healthy infants undergoing open corrective cardiac surgery for congenital heart defects in Finland. Thymus tissue was obtained as surgical resects removed during corrective cardiac surgery. Biased V and J gene segment usage appeared to be present in both thymic and peripheral blood repertoires. The related research found that thymic TCR repertoires overlapped highly between unrelated individuals. The study described the TCR alpha and beta repertoires in roughly 8 infant thymus samples and four matching peripheral blood samples. Donor ages ranged from roughly 6 to 244 days, and the cohort comprised 5 to 7 male and a couple of female infants. Thymocytes were mechanically released from the tissue and were stored as pellets of roughly 10-34 million cells at -70 degrees C. Genomic DNA was extracted from frozen cell pellets with a QIAsymphony instrument. The immunoSEQ multiplex PCR assay was used to amplify the TCRB and TCRAD loci from a standardized quantity of quality-controlled genomic DNA. The V(D)J region was spanned by amplicons of a length sufficient to cover the CDR3 and to identify V and J genes. The amplicons were sequenced on an Illumina platform via the commercial immunoSEQ service. Corrections for primer bias and sequencing errors followed previously described methods, while TCRAD and TCRB definitions were based on the IMGT database. Analysis of the repertoires was done with immunoSEQ Analyzer 3.0 and VDJTools and included basic statistics, V/J segment usage, diversity estimates, rarefaction and pairwise overlap. To estimate diversity, the Chao1, ChaoE, Efron-Thisted, Shannon and inverse Simpson indices were applied, and diversity was also estimated on datasets down-sampled to the smallest sample. Repertoire overlap used strict matching of CDR3 nucleotide sequence, V gene and J gene, with Jaccard-based multidimensional scaling clustering. On average, about 800,000 unique TCRB clonotypes were obtained from thymus samples, compared with about 84,000 from blood samples.

The sequence was obtained from a girl under three years old with a congenital heart defect. Donor details come from another sample of the same person, matched by shared clones. This sequence uses TRBV4-3 and TRBJ2-7, with TRBD2 identical over 11 junction bases. The sequenced material came from thymocytes. The bases read TGCGCCAGCAGCCAAGATCTTTCGACTAGCGGGGTCTCCTACGAGCAGTACTTC. Its protein product is CASSQDLSTSGVSYEQYF.